Many counts were recorded for the clone carrying this T cell receptor beta chain. No antigen is known for it. This entry is derived from a study of T cells in Graves' hyperthyroidism and ophthalmopathy. About the study: Sampling of peripheral blood happened at initial diagnosis, prior to any treatment.

Germline CDR1 reads SNHLY; CDR2 reads FYNNEI. This CDR3 has 13 amino acids. Trimming took off 8 bases at V and 3 bases at J, with 11 bases between the two ends. On the basis of clinical symptoms, serum thyroxine and TRAb, thyroid ultrasound and orbital computed tomography, diagnoses were made. The investigators amplified TCR beta CDR3 regions from RNA transcripts. HTBI primers were employed in a first-round RT-PCR of the TCR CDR3. TCRdb reanalysed the multiplex PCR reads using MiXCR and keeps one entry per CDR3 protein. The table includes a few hundred thousand distinct CDR3 sequences, approximately 14% detected once. Study results and limitations: Most thyroid clonotypes with frequency above 0.001 were detected in blood. Ophthalmopathy cases were set apart from stable hyperthyroidism by a 13 V-J model.

The chain couples TRBV2 to TRBJ2-4; D is undetermined. This clonotype was obtained from a woman in her thirties with Graves' hyperthyroidism. Sequenced input: blood. CDR3 DNA sequence: TGTGCCAGCTACTTAGCAGACAAAAACATTCAGTACTTC. It codes for CASYLADKNIQYF. Drawing the rest from reference TRBV2 and TRBJ2-4, the complete variable domain is EPEVTQTPSHQVTQMGQEVILRCVPISNHLYFYWYRQILGQKVEFLVSFYNNEISEKSEIFDDQFSVERPDGSNFTLKIRSTKLEDSAMYFCASYLADKNIQYFGAGTRLSVL.